This is a list of T cell receptor beta chains from one sample in a study of blood T cell repertoires in COVID-19. Method: immunoSEQ multiplex PCR; TCRdb's copy keeps in-frame clones and lacks some. This table holds roughly 200,000 clones, about 82% found once. The sequencing input was PBMCs or T cells enriched from blood (not recorded which). These receptors were taken from a man aged 35-49 years with acute COVID-19. The conserved cysteine and the conserved F or W are not part of the CDR3 here.

V gene	CDR3 protein
TRBV5-5	ASSFSSSGNTIY
TRBV5-1	ASRTGENTEAF
TRBV18	ASSVTGAPLNTEAF
TRBV7-6	ASSFGGTSGNTIY
TRBV28	ASSKQGGGTNTQY
TRBV7-9	ASSLSRGRLLSYEQY
TRBV19	ASSTRVLNTGELF
TRBV19	ASSWVLAGDGEQY
TRBV28	ASSSLTGDGTEAF
TRBV9	ASSVGSIETQY
TRBV5-1	ASSLGSPGETQY
TRBV2	ASTLSTEAF
TRBV4-2	ASSQELAGLVYNEQF
TRBV7-8	ASSSGLLREAF
TRBV15	ATSRGQGGLEKLF
TRBV28	ASSQRLVHSGEQF
TRBV7-9	ASSSPGTDYGYT
TRBV28	ASSTTGLTEAF
TRBV7-2	ASSLAQGTDTQY
TRBV24-1	ATSESGGYNEQF
TRBV5-1	ASTLGTGSSYNEQF
TRBV12-5	ASGLVQPGAAGYT
TRBV9	ASSIGGGGGNTIY
TRBV11-2	ASLKGLAGETIYNEQF
TRBV24-1	ATSDLRRGLGFTGELF
TRBV24-1	ANTTTGHNSPLH